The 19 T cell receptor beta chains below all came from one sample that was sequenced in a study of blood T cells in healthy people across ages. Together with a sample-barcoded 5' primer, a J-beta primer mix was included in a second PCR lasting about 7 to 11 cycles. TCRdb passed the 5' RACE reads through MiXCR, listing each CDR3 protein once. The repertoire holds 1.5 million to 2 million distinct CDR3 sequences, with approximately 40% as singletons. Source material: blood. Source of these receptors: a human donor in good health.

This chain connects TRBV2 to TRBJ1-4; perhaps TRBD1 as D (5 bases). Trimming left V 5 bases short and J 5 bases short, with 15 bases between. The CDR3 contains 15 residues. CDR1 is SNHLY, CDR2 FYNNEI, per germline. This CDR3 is CASSPLRGSNEKLFF. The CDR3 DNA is TGTGCCAGCAGTCCTCTACGGGGGAGCAATGAAAAACTGTTTTTT.

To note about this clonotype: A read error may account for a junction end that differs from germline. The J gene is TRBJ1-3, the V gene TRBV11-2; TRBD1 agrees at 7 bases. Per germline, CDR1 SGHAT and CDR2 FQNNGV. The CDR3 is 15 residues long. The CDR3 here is CASSPTTGAGNTVYF. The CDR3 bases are TGTGCCAGCAGCCCAACAACAGGGGCTGGAAACACCGTATATTTT. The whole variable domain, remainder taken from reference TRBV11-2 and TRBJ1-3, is EAGVAQSPRYKIIEKRQSVAFWCNPISGHATLYWYQQILGQGPKLLIQFQNNGVVDDSQLPKDRFSAERLKGVDSTLKIQPAKLEDSAVYLCASSPTTGAGNTVYFGEGSWLTVV.

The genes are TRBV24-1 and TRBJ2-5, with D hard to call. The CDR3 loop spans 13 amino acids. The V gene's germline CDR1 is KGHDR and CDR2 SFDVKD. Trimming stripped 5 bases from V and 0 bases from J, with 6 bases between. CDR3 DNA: TGTGCCACCAGTGCAGAGTACCAAGAGACCCAGTACTTC. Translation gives CATSAEYQETQYF.

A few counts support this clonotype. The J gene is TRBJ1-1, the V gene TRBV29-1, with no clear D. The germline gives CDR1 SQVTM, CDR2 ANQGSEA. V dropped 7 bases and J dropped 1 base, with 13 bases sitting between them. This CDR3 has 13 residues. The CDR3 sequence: CSATKTGNTEAFF. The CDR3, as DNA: TGCAGCGCCACGAAAACGGGGAACACTGAAGCTTTCTTT. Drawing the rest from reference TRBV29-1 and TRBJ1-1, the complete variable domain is SAVISQKPSRDICQRGTSLTIQCQVDSQVTMMFWYRQQPGQSLTLIATANQGSEATYESGFVIDKFPISRPNLTFSTLTVSNMSPEDSSIYLCSATKTGNTEAFFGQGTRLTVV.

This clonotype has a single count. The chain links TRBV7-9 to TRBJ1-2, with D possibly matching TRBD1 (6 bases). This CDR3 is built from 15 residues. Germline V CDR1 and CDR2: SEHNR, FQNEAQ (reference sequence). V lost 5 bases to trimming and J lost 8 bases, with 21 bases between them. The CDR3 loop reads CASSPGQPFRMGYTF. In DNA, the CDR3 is TGTGCCAGCAGCCCTGGACAGCCGTTCCGTATGGGCTACACCTTC.

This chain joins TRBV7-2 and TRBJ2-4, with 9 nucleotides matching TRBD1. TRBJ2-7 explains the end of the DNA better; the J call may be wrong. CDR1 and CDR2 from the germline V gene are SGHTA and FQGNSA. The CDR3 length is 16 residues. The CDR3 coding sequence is TGTGCCAGCAGCCGTGCGATCGGACAGGGGTTCAACGAGCAGTACTTC. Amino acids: CASSRAIGQGFNEQYF.

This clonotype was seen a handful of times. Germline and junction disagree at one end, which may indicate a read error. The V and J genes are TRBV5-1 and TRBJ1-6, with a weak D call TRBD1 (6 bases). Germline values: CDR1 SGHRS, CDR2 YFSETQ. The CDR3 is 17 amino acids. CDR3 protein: CASSSGTGARQVSPLHF. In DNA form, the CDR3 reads TGTGCCAGCAGCTCCGGGACGGGGGCACGGCAGGTTTCACCCCTCCACTTT.

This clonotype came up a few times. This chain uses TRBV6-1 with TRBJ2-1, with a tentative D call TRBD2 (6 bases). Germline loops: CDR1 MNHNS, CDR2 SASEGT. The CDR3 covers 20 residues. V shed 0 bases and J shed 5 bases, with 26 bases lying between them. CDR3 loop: CASSEALPGRTGSINNEQFF. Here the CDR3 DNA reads TGTGCCAGCAGTGAAGCGCTTCCGGGGAGGACGGGCTCTATTAACAATGAGCAGTTCTTC.

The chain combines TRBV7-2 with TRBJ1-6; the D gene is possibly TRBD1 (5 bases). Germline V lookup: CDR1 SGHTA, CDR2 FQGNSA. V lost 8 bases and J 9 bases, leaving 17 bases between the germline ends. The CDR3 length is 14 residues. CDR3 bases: TGTGCCAGCTGCGAGACTGGGGCGCTTTCACCCCTCCACTTT. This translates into CASCETGALSPLHF.

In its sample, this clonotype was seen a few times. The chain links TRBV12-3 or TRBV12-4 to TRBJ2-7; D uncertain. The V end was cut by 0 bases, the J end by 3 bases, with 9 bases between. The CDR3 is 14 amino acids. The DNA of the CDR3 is TGTGCCAGCAGTTTAGCCTTTACAGTCTACGAGCAGTACTTC. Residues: CASSLAFTVYEQYF.

In DNA form, the CDR3 reads TGCGCCAGCAGCCCCGGGACAGGGGCCTCCTACGAGCAGTACTTC. The encoded protein is CASSPGTGASYEQYF. The rearrangement uses TRBV5-1 and TRBJ2-7; TRBD1 agrees at 10 bases. With V trimmed by 4 bases and J by 0 bases, 4 bases remained unmatched. In germline, CDR1 is SGHRS, CDR2 YFSETQ. This CDR3 has 15 residues.

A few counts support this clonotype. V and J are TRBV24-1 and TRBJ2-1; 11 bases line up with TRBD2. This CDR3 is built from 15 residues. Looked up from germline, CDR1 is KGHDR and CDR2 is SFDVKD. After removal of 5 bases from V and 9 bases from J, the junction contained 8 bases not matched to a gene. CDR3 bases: TGTGCCACCAGTGCCAGTAGCGGGGGGGCTATTGAGCAGTTCTTC. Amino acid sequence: CATSASSGGAIEQFF.

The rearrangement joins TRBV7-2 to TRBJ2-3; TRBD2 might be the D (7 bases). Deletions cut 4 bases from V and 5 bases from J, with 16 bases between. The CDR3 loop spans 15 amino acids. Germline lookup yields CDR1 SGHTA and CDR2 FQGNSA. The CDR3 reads CASSSPGGRGDTQYF. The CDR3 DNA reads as TGTGCCAGCAGCTCCCCCGGGGGGCGAGGAGATACGCAGTATTTT.

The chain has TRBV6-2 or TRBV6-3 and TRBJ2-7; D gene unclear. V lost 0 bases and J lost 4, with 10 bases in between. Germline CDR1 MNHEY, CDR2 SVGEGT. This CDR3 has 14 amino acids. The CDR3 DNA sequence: TGTGCCAGCAGTTACTCGATTGGAAGGTACGAGCAGTACTTC. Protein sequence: CASSYSIGRYEQYF.

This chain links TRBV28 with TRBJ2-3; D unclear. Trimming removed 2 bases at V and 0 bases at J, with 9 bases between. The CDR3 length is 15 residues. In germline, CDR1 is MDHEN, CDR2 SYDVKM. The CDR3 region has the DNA TGTGCCAGCAGTTTAGCACAGCCTAGCACAGATACGCAGTATTTT. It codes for CASSLAQPSTDTQYF.

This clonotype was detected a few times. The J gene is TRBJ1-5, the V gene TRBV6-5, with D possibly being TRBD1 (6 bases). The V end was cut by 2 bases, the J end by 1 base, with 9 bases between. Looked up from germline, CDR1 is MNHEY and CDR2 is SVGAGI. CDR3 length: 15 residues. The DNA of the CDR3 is TGTGCCAGCAGTTACCCCACAGGGAGCAATCAGCCCCAGCATTTT. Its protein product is CASSYPTGSNQPQHF.

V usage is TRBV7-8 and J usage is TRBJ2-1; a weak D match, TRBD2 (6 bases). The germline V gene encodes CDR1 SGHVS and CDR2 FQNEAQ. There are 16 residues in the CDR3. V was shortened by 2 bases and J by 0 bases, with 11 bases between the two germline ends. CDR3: CASSLFGSSSYNEQFF. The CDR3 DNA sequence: TGTGCCAGCAGCTTATTCGGGAGTAGCTCCTACAATGAGCAGTTCTTC.

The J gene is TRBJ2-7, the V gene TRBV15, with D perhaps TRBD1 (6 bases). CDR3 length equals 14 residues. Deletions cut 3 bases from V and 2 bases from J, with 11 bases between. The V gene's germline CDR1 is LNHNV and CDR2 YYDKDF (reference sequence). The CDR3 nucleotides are TGTGCCACCAGCAGGCACAGGGAGACCTACGAGCAGTACTTC. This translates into CATSRHRETYEQYF.

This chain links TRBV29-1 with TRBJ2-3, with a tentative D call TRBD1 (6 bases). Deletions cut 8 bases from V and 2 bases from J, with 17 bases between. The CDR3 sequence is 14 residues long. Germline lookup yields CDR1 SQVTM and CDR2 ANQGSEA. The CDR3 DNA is TGCAGCTTCCGATCAGGACAGTTCACAGATACGCAGTATTTT. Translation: CSFRSGQFTDTQYF.